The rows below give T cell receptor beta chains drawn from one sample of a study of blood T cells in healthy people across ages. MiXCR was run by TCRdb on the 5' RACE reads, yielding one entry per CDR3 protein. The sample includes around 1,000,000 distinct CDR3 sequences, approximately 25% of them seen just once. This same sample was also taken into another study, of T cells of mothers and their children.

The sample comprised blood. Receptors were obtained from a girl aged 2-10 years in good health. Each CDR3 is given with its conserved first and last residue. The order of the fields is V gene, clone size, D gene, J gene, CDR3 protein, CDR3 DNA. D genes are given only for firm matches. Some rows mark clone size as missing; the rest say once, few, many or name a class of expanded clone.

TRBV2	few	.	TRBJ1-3	CASSEAPIGTLSGNTIYF	TGTGCCAGCAGTGAAGCGCCGATAGGGACCCTCTCTGGAAACACCATATATTTT
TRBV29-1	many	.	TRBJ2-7	CSVGGVYEQYF	TGCAGCGTTGGCGGTGTCTACGAGCAGTACTTC
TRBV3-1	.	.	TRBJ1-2	CASSQSREGYGYTF	TGCGCCAGCAGCCAATCGAGGGAGGGATATGGCTACACCTTC
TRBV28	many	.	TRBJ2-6	CASSLGGQSGANVLTF	TGTGCCAGCAGTTTAGGGGGACAATCTGGGGCCAACGTCCTGACTTTC
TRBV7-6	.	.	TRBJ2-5	CASSLSTPSQETQYF	TGTGCCAGCAGCTTATCCACGCCTAGCCAAGAGACCCAGTACTTC
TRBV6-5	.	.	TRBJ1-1	CASSPGSTGNTEAFF	TGTGCCAGCAGTCCAGGGTCAACGGGGAACACTGAAGCTTTCTTT
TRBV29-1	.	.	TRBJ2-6	CSAPTGSAGANALTF	TGCAGCGCCCCGACAGGATCTGCCGGGGCCAACGCCCTGACTTTC
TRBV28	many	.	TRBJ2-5	CASWGDRPKETQYF	TGTGCCAGCTGGGGGGACAGACCCAAAGAGACCCAGTACTTC
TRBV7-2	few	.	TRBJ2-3	CASSSSGPLTDTQYF	TGTGCCAGCAGCTCGAGCGGACCTCTCACAGATACGCAGTATTTT
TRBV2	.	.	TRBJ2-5	CAIGGDTFPQETQYF	TGTGCCATTGGCGGGGACACCTTCCCCCAAGAGACCCAGTACTTC
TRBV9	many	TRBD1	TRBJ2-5	CASAVQGAGETQYF	TGTGCCAGCGCAGTACAGGGGGCCGGAGAGACCCAGTACTTC
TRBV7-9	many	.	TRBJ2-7	CASSSYSYEQYF	TGTGCCAGCAGCTCCTACTCCTACGAGCAGTACTTC
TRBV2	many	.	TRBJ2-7	CASSDIQPTPSYEQYF	TGTGCCAGCAGTGATATACAGCCCACCCCGTCTTACGAGCAGTACTTC
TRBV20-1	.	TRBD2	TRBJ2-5	CSASTSGGPGRETQYF	TGCAGTGCCTCGACTAGCGGGGGCCCGGGAAGAGAGACCCAGTACTTC
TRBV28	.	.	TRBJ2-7	CASSFGLVRYEQYF	TGTGCCAGCAGTTTTGGGCTAGTACGATACGAGCAGTACTTC
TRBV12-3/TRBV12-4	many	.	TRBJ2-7	CASSSTGEQYF	TGTGCCAGCAGTTCTACGGGCGAGCAGTACTTC
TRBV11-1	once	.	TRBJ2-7	CASSASDRLYEQYF	TGTGCCAGCAGCGCAAGTGACAGGCTCTACGAGCAGTACTTC
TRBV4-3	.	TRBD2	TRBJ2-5	CASSQDLGLAGQETQYF	TGCGCCAGCAGCCAAGATTTGGGACTAGCGGGACAAGAGACCCAGTACTTC
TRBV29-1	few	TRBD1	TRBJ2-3	CSVLTGGLDTQYF	TGCAGCGTCTTGACAGGGGGCTTAGATACGCAGTATTTT
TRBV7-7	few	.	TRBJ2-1	CASSLVGAENEQFF	TGTGCTAGCAGCTTAGTGGGGGCTGAGAATGAGCAGTTCTTC
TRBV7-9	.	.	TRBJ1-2	CASSLSLGRNYGYTF	TGTGCCAGCAGCTTATCACTCGGCCGTAACTATGGCTACACCTTC
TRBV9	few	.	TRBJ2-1	CASAGDGDEQFF	TGTGCCAGCGCAGGGGACGGAGATGAGCAGTTCTTC
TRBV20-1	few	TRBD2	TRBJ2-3	CSARRTSGLTDTQYF	TGCAGTGCTAGGCGGACTAGCGGGCTAACAGATACGCAGTATTTT
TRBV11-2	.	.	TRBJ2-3	CASSFEWLDTLYF	TGTGCCAGCAGCTTTGAGTGGTTGGATACGCTGTATTTT
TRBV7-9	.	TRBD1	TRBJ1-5	CASSREGDSRGNQPQHF	TGTGCCAGCAGTCGAGAGGGGGACAGTCGTGGCAATCAGCCCCAGCATTTT
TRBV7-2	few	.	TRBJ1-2	CASSLGWARGYTF	TGTGCCAGCAGCTTAGGATGGGCGCGTGGCTACACCTTC
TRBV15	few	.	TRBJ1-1	CATSRDQTSYTEAFF	TGTGCCACCAGCAGAGACCAGACAAGTTACACTGAAGCTTTCTTT
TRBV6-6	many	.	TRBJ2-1	CASSYSISRDNEQFF	TGTGCCAGCAGTTACTCGATTTCCAGGGACAATGAGCAGTTCTTC
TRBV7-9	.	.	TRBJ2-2	CASNQDGNTGELFF	TGTGCCAGCAACCAGGACGGAAACACCGGGGAGCTGTTTTTT
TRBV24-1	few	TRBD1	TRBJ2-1	CATSDPTGDPYNEQFF	TGTGCCACCAGTGATCCGACAGGGGACCCTTACAATGAGCAGTTCTTC
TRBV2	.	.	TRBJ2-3	CASSVSDQKTYYKAQYF	TGTGCCAGCAGTGTGTCCGACCAGAAGACCTATTACAAGGCGCAGTATTTT
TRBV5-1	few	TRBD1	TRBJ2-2	CASSSTGAGTGELFF	TGCGCCAGCAGCTCGACAGGGGCTGGCACCGGGGAGCTGTTTTTT
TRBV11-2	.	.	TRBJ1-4	CASSPPSRANEKLFF	TGTGCCAGCAGCCCTCCGAGTCGCGCTAATGAAAAACTGTTTTTT
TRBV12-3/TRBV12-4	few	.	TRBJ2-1	CASSLLFNEQFF	TGTGCCAGCAGTTTATTATTTAATGAGCAGTTCTTC
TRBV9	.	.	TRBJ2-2	CASSAGLMNTGELFF	TGTGCCAGCAGCGCCGGACTTATGAACACCGGGGAGCTGTTTTTT
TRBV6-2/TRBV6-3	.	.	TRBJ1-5	CASSYVNSNQPQHF	TGTGCCAGCAGTTACGTCAATAGCAATCAGCCCCAGCATTTT
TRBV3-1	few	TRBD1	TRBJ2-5	CASSYNRGQETQYF	TGTGCCAGCAGCTACAACAGGGGTCAAGAGACCCAGTACTTC
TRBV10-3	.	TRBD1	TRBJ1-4	CALSPTGGNEKLFF	TGTGCCCTCAGTCCTACAGGGGGCAATGAAAAACTGTTTTTT
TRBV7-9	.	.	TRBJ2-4	CASSPPAEGIQYF	TGTGCCAGCAGCCCACCAGCAGAGGGCATTCAGTACTTC
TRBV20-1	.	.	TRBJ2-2	CSVRESTGELFF	TGCAGTGTCAGGGAGTCGACCGGGGAGCTGTTTTTT
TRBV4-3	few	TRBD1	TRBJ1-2	CASSQDVTGVDYGYTF	TGCGCCAGCAGCCAAGATGTGACAGGGGTGGACTATGGCTACACCTTC
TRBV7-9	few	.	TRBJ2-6	CASSRSAGANVLTF	TGTGCCAGCAGCCGGAGCGCTGGGGCCAACGTCCTGACTTTC
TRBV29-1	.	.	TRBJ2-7	CSTGGESSYEQYF	TGCAGCACAGGGGGGGAAAGCTCCTACGAGCAGTACTTC
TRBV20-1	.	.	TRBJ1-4	CSARDPREGLYEKLFF	TGCAGTGCTAGAGATCCACGAGAGGGGCTCTATGAAAAACTGTTTTTT
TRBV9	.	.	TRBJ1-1	CASSGLGNTEAFF	TGTGCCAGCAGCGGATTGGGGAACACTGAAGCTTTCTTT